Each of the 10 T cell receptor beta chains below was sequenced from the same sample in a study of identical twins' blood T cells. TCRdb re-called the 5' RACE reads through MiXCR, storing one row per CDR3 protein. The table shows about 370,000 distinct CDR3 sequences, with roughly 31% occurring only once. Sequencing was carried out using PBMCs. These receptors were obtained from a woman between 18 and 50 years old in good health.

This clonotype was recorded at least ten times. DNA for the CDR3: TGTGCCAGCAGCCATAGCGGGAGCTTCAATGAGCAGTTCTTC. Residues: CASSHSGSFNEQFF. This chain uses TRBV14 with TRBJ2-1; 9 nucleotides line up with TRBD2. Germline V lookup: CDR1 SGHDN, CDR2 FVKESK. The CDR3 loop spans 14 amino acids. Trimming removed 3 bases from V and 6 bases from J; junction bases left unmatched: 3.

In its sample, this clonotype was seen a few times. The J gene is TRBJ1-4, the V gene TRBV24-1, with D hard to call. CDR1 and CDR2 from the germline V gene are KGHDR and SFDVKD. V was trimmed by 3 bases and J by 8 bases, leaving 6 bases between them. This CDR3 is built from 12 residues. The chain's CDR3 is CATSDPTEKLFF. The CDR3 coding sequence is TGTGCCACCAGTGATCCGACCGAAAAACTGTTTTTT.

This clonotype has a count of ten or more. As DNA, the CDR3 is TGCAGTGCTAGAGTTGGGGGCAACACTGAAGCTTTCTTT. Its translation is CSARVGGNTEAFF. V is TRBV20-1 and J is TRBJ1-1, with D possibly TRBD1 on 6 matching bases. CDR3 length: 13 residues. CDR1 is DFQATT, CDR2 SNEGSKA, per germline (reference sequence). V was trimmed by 1 base and J by 2 bases, leaving 8 bases between them.

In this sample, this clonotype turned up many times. For the CDR3, the DNA is TGCAGTGCTAGGGGACAGGGAGCCCTCTATGGCTACACCTTC. Its translation: CSARGQGALYGYTF. This sequence joins TRBV20-1 and TRBJ1-2, with TRBD1 matching 9 bases. The CDR3 is made up of 14 amino acids. CDR1 is DFQATT, CDR2 SNEGSKA, per germline (reference sequence). Trimming at V came to 3 bases and at J to 4 bases, leaving 6 bases not matched to a gene.

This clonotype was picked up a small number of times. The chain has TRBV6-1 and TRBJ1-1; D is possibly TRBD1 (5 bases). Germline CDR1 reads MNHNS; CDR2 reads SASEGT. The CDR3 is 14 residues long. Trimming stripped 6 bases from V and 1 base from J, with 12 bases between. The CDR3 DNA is TGTGCCAGCAGACGTACCCAGGGGAACACTGAAGCTTTCTTT. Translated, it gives CASRRTQGNTEAFF.

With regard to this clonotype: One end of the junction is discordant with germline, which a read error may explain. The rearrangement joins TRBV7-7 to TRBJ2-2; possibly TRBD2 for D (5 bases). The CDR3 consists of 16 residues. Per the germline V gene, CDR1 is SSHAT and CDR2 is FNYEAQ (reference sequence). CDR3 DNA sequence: TGTGCTAGCAGCGCCCGTCCGGGGATCGACACCGGGGAGCTGTTTTTT. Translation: CASSARPGIDTGELFF.

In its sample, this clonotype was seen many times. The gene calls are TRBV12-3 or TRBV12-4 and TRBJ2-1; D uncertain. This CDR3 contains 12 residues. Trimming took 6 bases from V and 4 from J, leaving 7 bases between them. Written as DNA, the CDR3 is TGTGCCAGCAGCCTGAGTTACAATGAGCAGTTCTTC. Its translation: CASSLSYNEQFF.

CDR3 amino acids: CASIPGQGSYEQYF. Written as DNA, the CDR3 is TGTGCCAGCATTCCGGGACAGGGTTCCTACGAGCAGTACTTC. The chain links TRBV27 to TRBJ2-7; 9 bases are shared with TRBD1. The CDR3 covers 14 residues. V lost 7 bases and J lost 1; bases outside the gene matches: 5. Germline assignment: CDR1 MNHEY and CDR2 SMNVEV (reference sequence).

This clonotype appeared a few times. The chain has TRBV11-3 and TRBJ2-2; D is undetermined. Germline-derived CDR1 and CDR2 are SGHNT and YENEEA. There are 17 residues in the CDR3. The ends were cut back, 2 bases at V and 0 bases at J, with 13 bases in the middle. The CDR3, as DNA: TGTGCCAGCAGCTTAAGGCCCCATCTCGCGAACACCGGGGAGCTGTTTTTT. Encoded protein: CASSLRPHLANTGELFF.

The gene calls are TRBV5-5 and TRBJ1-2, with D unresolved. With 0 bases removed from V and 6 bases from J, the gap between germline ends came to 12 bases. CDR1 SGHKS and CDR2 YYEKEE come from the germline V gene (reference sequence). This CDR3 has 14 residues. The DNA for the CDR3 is TGTGCCAGCAGCTTGGCCCCCCAGTCAGATGGCTACACCTTC. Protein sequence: CASSLAPQSDGYTF.